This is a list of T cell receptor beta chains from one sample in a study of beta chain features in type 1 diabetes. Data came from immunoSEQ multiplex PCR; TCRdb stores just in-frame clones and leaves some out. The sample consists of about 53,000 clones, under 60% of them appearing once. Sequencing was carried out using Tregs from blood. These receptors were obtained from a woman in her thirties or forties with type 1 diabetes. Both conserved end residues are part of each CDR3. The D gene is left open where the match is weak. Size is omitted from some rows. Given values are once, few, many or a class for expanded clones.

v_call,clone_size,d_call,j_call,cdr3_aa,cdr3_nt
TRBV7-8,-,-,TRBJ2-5,CASSLIRETQYF,TGTGCCAGCAGCTTAATCCGGGAGACCCAGTACTTC
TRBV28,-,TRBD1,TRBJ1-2,CASSQGQPYGYTF,TGTGCCAGCAGCCAGGGACAGCCCTATGGCTACACCTTC
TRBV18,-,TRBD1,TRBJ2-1,CASSRNRGLNEQFF,TGTGCCAGCTCACGGAACAGGGGTTTGAATGAGCAGTTCTTC
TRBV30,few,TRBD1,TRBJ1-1,CAWGPTGAEAFF,TGTGCCTGGGGACCTACAGGGGCGGAAGCTTTCTTT
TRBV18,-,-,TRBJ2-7,CASSLTEEGEQYF,TGTGCCAGCTCACTGACGGAAGAGGGCGAGCAGTACTTC
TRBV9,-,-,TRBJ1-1,CASSVGALTNTEAFF,TGTGCCAGCAGCGTAGGAGCGCTGACGAACACTGAAGCTTTCTTT
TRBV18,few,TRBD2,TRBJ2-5,CASSPPGLAGVIETQYF,TGTGCCAGCTCACCCCCGGGACTAGCGGGAGTCATCGAGACCCAGTACTTC
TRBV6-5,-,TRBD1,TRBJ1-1,CASRRGQGNTEAFF,TGTGCCAGCAGGCGGGGACAGGGAAACACTGAAGCTTTCTTT
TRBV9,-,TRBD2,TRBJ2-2,CASRAGGRDGELFF,TGTGCCAGCAGGGCGGGAGGTCGAGACGGGGAGCTGTTTTTT
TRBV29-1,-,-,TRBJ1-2,CSVEGGANYGYTF,TGCAGCGTGGAAGGGGGAGCTAACTATGGCTACACCTTC
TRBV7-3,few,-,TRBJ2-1,CASSLSAGRAWGEQFF,TGTGCCAGCAGCTTATCTGCGGGCCGAGCCTGGGGTGAGCAGTTCTTC
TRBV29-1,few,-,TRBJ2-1,CSVVRVEVQFF,TGCAGCGTTGTGAGGGTAGAAGTACAGTTCTTC
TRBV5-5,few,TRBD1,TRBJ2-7,CASSYRTGVYEQYF,TGTGCCAGCAGCTACAGGACAGGGGTCTACGAGCAGTACTTC
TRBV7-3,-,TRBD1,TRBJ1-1,CASSPTTGWTEAFF,TGTGCCAGCAGCCCCACGACAGGGTGGACTGAAGCTTTCTTT
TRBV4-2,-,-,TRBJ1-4,CASSQEGAATGEKLFF,TGTGCCAGCAGCCAAGAAGGCGCCGCGACGGGTGAAAAACTGTTTTTT
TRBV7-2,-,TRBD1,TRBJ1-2,CASSLARDRSYGYTF,TGTGCCAGCAGCTTAGCGCGGGACAGAAGCTATGGCTACACCTTC
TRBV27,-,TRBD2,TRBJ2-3,CASSLSGTSIDTQYF,TGTGCCAGCAGTCTCTCCGGGACTAGTATAGATACGCAGTATTTT